This T cell receptor (beta chain) was captured in a study of CD8 T cells in ankylosing spondylitis. In its sample, this clonotype was seen many times. What it recognizes is unknown. Making use of molecular barcodes, quantitative 5'-RACE generated TCR beta libraries. TCRdb re-called the 5' RACE reads with MiXCR, one entry per CDR3 protein. The table includes over 150,000 distinct CDR3 sequences, about 13% detected once. General observations from the study: There was reportedly significant enrichment of clones that were disease-linked in matched ankylosing spondylitis synovial fluid. There were earlier reports of some motif variants in reactive arthritis synovial fluid and blood. Disease-linked clones bore a CD8+ phenotype and were relatively rare in peripheral blood.

With 3 bases clipped from V and 5 bases from J, the junction kept 17 bases outside the gene matches. The germline V gene has CDR1 WSHSY and CDR2 SAAADI. This CDR3 comprises 18 residues. The chain links TRBV10-2 to TRBJ2-5; 8 nucleotides match TRBD2. The sequence came from a male donor with ankylosing spondylitis or in good health (not recorded which). Sequencing was done on a sample of blood, either unsorted or a sorted T cell fraction (not recorded which). The CDR3 loop is CASSDPSEAGEREETQYF. The CDR3 DNA sequence: TGCGCCAGCAGTGACCCATCTGAAGCGGGAGAGAGGGAGGAGACCCAGTACTTC.